The 15 T cell receptor beta chains presented below share a single source sample, sequenced in a study of OX40 agonist ivuxolimab in advanced cancers. Sequenced by immunoSEQ multiplex PCR; TCRdb stores in-frame clones only, minus some. The sample yields some 50,000 clones, 70% to 90% seen once. The sequenced sample was CD4+ or CD8+ T cells sorted from blood, obtained in a trial of the OX40 agonist ivuxolimab. Receptor source: an adult with an advanced solid tumor such as melanoma, head and neck, liver or kidney cancer.

The CDR3 nucleotides read TGTGCCAGCGTAGCACAACTTCCGGGACAGTTTAATGAAAAACTGTTTTTT. This encodes CASVAQLPGQFNEKLFF. This chain uses TRBV28 with TRBJ1-4; 7 bases map to TRBD1. The CDR3 spans 17 residues. V shed 8 bases, J shed 4 bases, and the junction held 16 bases outside the gene matches. The germline gives CDR1 MDHEN, CDR2 SYDVKM.

The V gene is TRBV28, the J gene TRBJ2-7; 12 bases map to TRBD1. There are 15 residues in the CDR3. CDR1 and CDR2 (germline): MDHEN, SYDVKM. V dropped 9 bases and J dropped 2; count of bases not matched to a gene: 8. The CDR3 bases are TGTGCCAGTCTTAGGGGGGACAGGGGGCCCTACGAGCAGTACTTC. Amino acid sequence: CASLRGDRGPYEQYF.

The chain has TRBV18 and TRBJ1-1; TRBD1 agrees at 8 bases. There are 14 residues in the CDR3. From germline, CDR1 is KGHSH and CDR2 LQKENI. After removal of 1 base from V and 6 bases from J, the junction contained 4 bases not matched to a gene. The CDR3, as DNA: TGTGCCAGCTCACCACTAGAGACAGGGGCTGAAGCTTTCTTT. This gives the protein CASSPLETGAEAFF. The full variable domain, completed using reference TRBV18 and TRBJ1-1, is NAGVMQNPRHLVRRRGQEARLRCSPMKGHSHVYWYRQLPEEGLKFMVYLQKENIIDESGMPKERFSAEFPKEGPSILRIQQVVRGDSAAYFCASSPLETGAEAFFGQGTRLTVV.

The chain recombines TRBV27 with TRBJ2-6; possibly TRBD2 for D (6 bases). The CDR3 length is 18 residues. The V end was cut by 6 bases, the J end by 0 bases, with 18 bases between. The germline gives CDR1 MNHEY, CDR2 SMNVEV (reference sequence). As DNA, the CDR3 is TGTGCCAGCAGCATGACGGGGGAAGGACACTCTGGGGCCAACGTCCTGACTTTC. Translation: CASSMTGEGHSGANVLTF.

The rearrangement joins TRBV2 to TRBJ2-3; D may be TRBD2 (5 bases). The V end lost 8 bases, the J end lost 0 bases, and 6 bases lay between the germline ends. The germline V gene has CDR1 SNHLY and CDR2 FYNNEI. The CDR3 is 12 amino acids. CDR3 region: CASSSSTDTQYF. CDR3 DNA: TGTGCCAGCTCTAGCAGCACAGATACGCAGTATTTT.

The V gene is TRBV11-2, the J gene TRBJ2-3; D is uncertain. V was shortened by 3 bases and J by 6 bases, with 10 bases between the two germline ends. CDR3 length: 13 residues. Per the germline V gene, CDR1 is SGHAT and CDR2 is FQNNGV. In DNA, the CDR3 is TGTGCCAGCAGCTTCACAGCCCCGGATACGCAGTATTTT. Translated, it gives CASSFTAPDTQYF.

The chain carries TRBV7-2 and TRBJ1-1; no clear D. The V end lost 3 bases, the J end lost 3 bases, and 8 bases lay between the germline ends. This CDR3 has 13 residues. Per the germline V gene, CDR1 is SGHTA and CDR2 is FQGNSA. The CDR3 DNA sequence: TGTGCCAGCAGCTTTAGGGCAGACACTGAAGCTTTCTTT. Protein sequence: CASSFRADTEAFF.

The rearrangement joins TRBV7-2 to TRBJ2-7; no firm D call. The germline V and J ends were trimmed by 0 bases and 6 bases, with 6 bases remaining between them. The CDR3 sequence is 12 residues long. In germline, CDR1 is SGHTA, CDR2 FQGNSA. The CDR3 sequence: CASSLADREQYF. The CDR3 DNA reads TGTGCCAGCAGCTTAGCGGACCGCGAGCAGTACTTC.

The table lists this clone with a few counts. The rearrangement uses TRBV28 and TRBJ1-1; 9 nucleotides align to TRBD1. J was trimmed by 1 base and V by 7 bases; bases with no gene match: 7. The CDR3 consists of 15 residues. Germline CDR1 is MDHEN and CDR2 is SYDVKM. CDR3 nucleotide sequence: TGTGCCAGCACCTCCATGGGACAGGGGAACACTGAAGCTTTCTTT. Encoded protein: CASTSMGQGNTEAFF.

The rearrangement joins TRBV4-3 to TRBJ2-7; TRBD2 matches at 7 bases. The junction had 8 bases not matched to a gene; V was cut back by 3 bases and J by 3 bases. The CDR3 is made up of 15 amino acids. CDR1 is LGHNA, CDR2 YSLEER, per germline. This CDR3 is CASSQSGLKGYEQYF. In DNA, the CDR3 is TGCGCCAGCAGCCAGTCGGGACTAAAAGGCTACGAGCAGTACTTC.

The chain carries TRBV28 and TRBJ1-4; TRBD1 agrees at 9 bases. The V segment lost 3 bases and the J segment 7 bases; nucleotides outside the gene matches: 6. CDR1 and CDR2 from the germline V gene are MDHEN and SYDVKM. The length of the CDR3 is 15 residues. The CDR3 is CASSLGDRAGEKLFF. The DNA for the CDR3 is TGTGCCAGCAGTTTGGGGGACAGGGCAGGTGAAAAACTGTTTTTT.

This clone was detected once. The chain recombines TRBV6-5 with TRBJ1-2; no clear D. The CDR3 runs to 12 residues. Between the trimmed V and J ends, which lost 7 bases and 4 bases, there was a span of 10 bases. Germline-derived CDR1 and CDR2 are MNHEY and SVGAGI. CDR3 bases: TGTGCCAGCAATACCGTGGGCTATGGCTACACCTTC. Translated: CASNTVGYGYTF.

V usage is TRBV9 and J usage is TRBJ2-2; 9 bases map to TRBD2. CDR3 length: 17 residues. J gave up 5 bases and V 0 bases, and 8 bases lay outside the gene matches. Germline lookup yields CDR1 SGDLS and CDR2 YYNGEE. The CDR3 spells CASSVDGLAGVTGELFF. The CDR3, as DNA: TGTGCCAGCAGCGTAGACGGATTAGCGGGAGTAACCGGGGAGCTGTTTTTT. Full variable domain (rest looked up from reference TRBV9 and TRBJ2-2): DSGVTQTPKHLITATGQRVTLRCSPRSGDLSVYWYQQSLDQGLQFLIQYYNGEERAKGNILERFSAQQFPDLHSELNLSSLELGDSALYFCASSVDGLAGVTGELFFGEGSRLTVL.

J is TRBJ1-5 and V is TRBV10-2, with D possibly matching TRBD1 (5 bases). This CDR3 spans 15 amino acids. Germline V gene lookup returns CDR1 WSHSY and CDR2 SAAADI. V gave up 7 bases and J gave up 1 base, with 14 bases separating them. CDR3 bases: TGCGCCAGCAACCCGGGACCTCTCAGCAATCAGCCCCAGCATTTT. This codes for CASNPGPLSNQPQHF.

This clone was observed a handful of times. This rearrangement joins TRBV27 to TRBJ1-1; 7 bases are a match to TRBD1. The J segment lost 0 bases and the V segment lost 6 bases, leaving 7 bases of the junction unmatched. This CDR3 is 15 amino acids long. Germline assignment: CDR1 MNHEY and CDR2 SMNVEV (reference sequence). The CDR3 DNA sequence: TGTGCCAGCAGACAGAGAGGGGGCATGAACACTGAAGCTTTCTTT. It is translated as CASRQRGGMNTEAFF.